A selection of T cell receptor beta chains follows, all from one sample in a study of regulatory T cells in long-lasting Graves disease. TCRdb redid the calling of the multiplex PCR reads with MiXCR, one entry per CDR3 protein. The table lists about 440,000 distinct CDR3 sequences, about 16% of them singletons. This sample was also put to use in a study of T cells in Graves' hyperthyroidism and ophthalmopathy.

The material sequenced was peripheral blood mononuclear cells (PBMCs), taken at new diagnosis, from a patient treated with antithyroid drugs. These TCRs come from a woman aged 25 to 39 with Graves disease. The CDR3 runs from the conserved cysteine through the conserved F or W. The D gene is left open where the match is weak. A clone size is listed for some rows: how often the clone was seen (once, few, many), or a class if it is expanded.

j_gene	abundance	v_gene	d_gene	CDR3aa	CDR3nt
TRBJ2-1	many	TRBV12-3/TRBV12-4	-	CASSFGGEQFF	TGTGCCAGCAGTTTCGGCGGTGAGCAGTTCTTC
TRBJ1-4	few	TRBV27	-	CASSQYGTTNEKLFF	TGTGCCAGCAGTCAATACGGGACAACTAATGAAAAACTGTTTTTT
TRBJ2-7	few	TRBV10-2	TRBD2	CASRDSGRGNYEQYF	TGCGCCAGCAGGGATAGCGGGAGGGGGAACTACGAGCAGTACTTC
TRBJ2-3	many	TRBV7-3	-	CASSSRQGTDTQYF	TGTGCCAGCAGTTCACGCCAGGGCACAGATACGCAGTATTTT
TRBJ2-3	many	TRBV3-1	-	CASSQAGAADTQYF	TGTGCCAGCAGCCAAGCGGGTGCCGCAGATACGCAGTATTTT
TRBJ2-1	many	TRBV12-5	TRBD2	CASGLVLAGTTEQFF	TGTGCTAGTGGTTTGGTACTAGCGGGAACAACTGAGCAGTTCTTC
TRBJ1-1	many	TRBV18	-	CASSPSSATEAFF	TGTGCCAGCTCACCGTCCAGTGCCACTGAAGCTTTCTTT
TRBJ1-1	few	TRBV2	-	CASSSQANTEASF	TGTGCCAGCAGCAGCCAGGCCAACACTGAAGCTTCCTTT
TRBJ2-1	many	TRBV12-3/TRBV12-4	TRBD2	CASSWTSGTYNEQFF	TGTGCCAGCAGTTGGACTAGCGGGACCTACAATGAGCAGTTCTTC
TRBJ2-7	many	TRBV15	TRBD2	CATSRAIAGVYEQYF	TGTGCCACCAGCAGAGCAATAGCGGGAGTCTACGAGCAGTACTTC
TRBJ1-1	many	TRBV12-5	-	CASGLWGGNTEAFF	TGTGCTAGTGGTTTGTGGGGCGGGAACACTGAAGCTTTCTTT
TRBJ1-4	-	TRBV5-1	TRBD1	CASSSPGGLNEKLFF	TGCGCCAGCAGCTCCCCAGGGGGCCTTAATGAAAAACTGTTTTTT
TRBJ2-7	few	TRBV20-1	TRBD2	CSARDQRGLAGGWGEQYF	TGCAGTGCTAGAGATCAAAGGGGTCTAGCGGGAGGGTGGGGCGAGCAGTACTTC
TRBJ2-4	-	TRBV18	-	CASSPPGTSRGSIQYF	TGTGCCAGCTCACCACCCGGGACTTCCCGAGGAAGCATTCAGTACTTC
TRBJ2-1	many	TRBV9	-	CASSVGLAVYNEQFF	TGTGCCAGCAGCGTAGGTCTAGCCGTCTACAATGAGCAGTTCTTC
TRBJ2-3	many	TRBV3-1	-	CASSGGTADTQYF	TGTGCCAGCAGCGGCGGGACGGCGGATACGCAGTATTTT
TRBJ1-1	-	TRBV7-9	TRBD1	CASSSPGQGMGAFF	TGTGCCAGCAGCTCCCCGGGACAGGGGATGGGAGCTTTCTTT
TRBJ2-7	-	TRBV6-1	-	CASRPSDYEQYF	TGTGCCAGCAGGCCCTCAGACTACGAGCAGTACTTC
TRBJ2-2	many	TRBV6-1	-	CASSRTTPTPGELFF	TGTGCCAGCAGTCGAACTACCCCCACCCCCGGGGAGCTGTTTTTT
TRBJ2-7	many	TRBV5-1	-	CASNPAGGYEQYF	TGTGCCAGCAATCCCGCGGGCGGCTACGAGCAGTACTTC
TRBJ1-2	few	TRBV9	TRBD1	CASSVSGQGSYGYTF	TGTGCCAGCAGCGTCAGTGGACAGGGTAGCTATGGCTACACCTTC
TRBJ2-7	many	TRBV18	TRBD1	CASSPTGTGTYEQYF	TGTGCCAGCTCACCAACCGGGACAGGGACCTACGAGCAGTACTTC
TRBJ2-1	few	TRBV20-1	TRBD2	CSARDFPPTSAKNNEQFF	TGCAGTGCTAGAGATTTCCCTCCCACTAGCGCAAAGAACAATGAGCAGTTCTTC
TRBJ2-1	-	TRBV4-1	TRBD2	CASSQESQLAVYNEQFF	TGCGCCAGCAGCCAAGAGAGTCAGCTAGCGGTTTACAATGAGCAGTTCTTC
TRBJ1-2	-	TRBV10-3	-	CAISGTASNYGYTF	TGTGCCATCAGTGGAACAGCTTCTAACTATGGCTACACCTTC
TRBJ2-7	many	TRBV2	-	CASFRAESSYEQYF	TGTGCCAGCTTCAGGGCGGAAAGCTCCTACGAGCAGTACTTC
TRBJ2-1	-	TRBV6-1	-	CASRNVANEQFF	TGTGCCAGCAGGAACGTCGCGAATGAGCAGTTCTTC
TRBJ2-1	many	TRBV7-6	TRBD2	CASSPRVAGGSGNEQFF	TGTGCCAGCAGCCCCCGGGTAGCGGGAGGTAGTGGGAATGAGCAGTTCTTC
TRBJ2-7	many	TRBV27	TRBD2	CASSLSPGLAGHEQYF	TGTGCCAGCAGTTTATCGCCGGGACTAGCGGGCCACGAGCAGTACTTC
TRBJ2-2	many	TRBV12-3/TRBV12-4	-	CASSLPGELFF	TGTGCCAGCAGCTTACCCGGGGAGCTGTTTTTT
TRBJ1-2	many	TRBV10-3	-	CAIDTGYYGYTF	TGTGCCATCGATACAGGGTACTATGGCTACACCTTC
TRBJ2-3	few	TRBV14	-	CASSQGSWPPDTQYF	TGTGCCAGCAGCCAAGGATCCTGGCCCCCGGATACGCAGTATTTT
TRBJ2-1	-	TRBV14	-	CASSQTSAGQFF	TGTGCCAGCAGCCAAACATCGGCTGGGCAGTTCTTC
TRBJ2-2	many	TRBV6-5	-	CASSYGSTGELFF	TGTGCCAGCAGTTACGGATCCACCGGGGAGCTGTTTTTT
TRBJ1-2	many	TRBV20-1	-	CSATPWTATGYTF	TGCAGTGCGACGCCTTGGACAGCCACCGGCTACACCTTC
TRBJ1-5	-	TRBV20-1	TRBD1	CSARRTGYGNQPQHF	TGCAGTGCTAGACGGACAGGGTACGGCAATCAGCCCCAGCATTTT
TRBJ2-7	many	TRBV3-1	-	CASSQRGVSYEQYF	TGTGCCAGCAGCCAGAGAGGGGTCTCCTACGAGCAGTACTTC